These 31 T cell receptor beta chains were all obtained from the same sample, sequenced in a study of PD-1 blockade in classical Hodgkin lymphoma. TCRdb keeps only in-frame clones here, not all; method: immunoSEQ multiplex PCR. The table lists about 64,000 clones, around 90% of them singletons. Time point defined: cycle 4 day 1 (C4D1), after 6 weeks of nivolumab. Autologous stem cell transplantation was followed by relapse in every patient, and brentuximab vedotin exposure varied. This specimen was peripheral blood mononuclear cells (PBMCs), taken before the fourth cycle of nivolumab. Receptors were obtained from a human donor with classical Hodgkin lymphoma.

CDR3 DNA: TGTGCCTGGAGTGTAGATTTGGGGTTGGAAGCTTTCTTT. The encoded protein is CAWSVDLGLEAFF. This chain uses TRBV30 with TRBJ1-1, with D hard to call. The CDR3 sequence is 13 residues long. Germline V lookup: CDR1 GTSNPN, CDR2 SVGIG (reference sequence). Between the trimmed V and J ends, which lost 0 bases and 8 bases, there was a span of 13 bases.

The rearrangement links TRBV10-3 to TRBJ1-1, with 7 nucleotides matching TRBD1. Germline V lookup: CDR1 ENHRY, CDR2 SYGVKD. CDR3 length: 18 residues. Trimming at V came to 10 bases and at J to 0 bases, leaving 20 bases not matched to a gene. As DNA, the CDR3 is TGTGCCACGAAGGAGGGGTCGTTGGACAGGTCCATGAACACTGAAGCTTTCTTT. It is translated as CATKEGSLDRSMNTEAFF.

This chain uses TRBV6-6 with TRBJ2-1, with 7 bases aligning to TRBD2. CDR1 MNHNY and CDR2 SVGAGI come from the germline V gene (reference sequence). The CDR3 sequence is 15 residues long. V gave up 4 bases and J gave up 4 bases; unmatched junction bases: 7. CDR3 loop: CASSSLASLYNEQFF. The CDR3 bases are TGTGCCAGCAGTTCACTAGCGAGCTTATACAATGAGCAGTTCTTC.

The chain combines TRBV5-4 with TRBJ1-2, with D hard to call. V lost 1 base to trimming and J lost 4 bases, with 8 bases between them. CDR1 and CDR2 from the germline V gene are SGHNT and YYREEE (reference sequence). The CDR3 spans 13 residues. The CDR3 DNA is TGTGCCAGCAGCTTGCCGCAGAGCTATGGCTACACCTTC. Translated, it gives CASSLPQSYGYTF. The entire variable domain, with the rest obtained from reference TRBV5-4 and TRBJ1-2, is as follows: ETGVTQSPTHLIKTRGQQVTLRCSSQSGHNTVSWYQQALGQGPQFIFQYYREEENGRGNFPPRFSGLQFPNYSSELNVNALELDDSALYLCASSLPQSYGYTFGSGTRLTVV.

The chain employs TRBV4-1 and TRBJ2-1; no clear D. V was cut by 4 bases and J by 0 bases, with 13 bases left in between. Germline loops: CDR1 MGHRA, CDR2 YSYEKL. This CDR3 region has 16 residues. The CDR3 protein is CASSLKDPSSYNEQFF. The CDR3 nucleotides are TGCGCCAGCAGCCTAAAAGACCCGAGCTCCTACAATGAGCAGTTCTTC.

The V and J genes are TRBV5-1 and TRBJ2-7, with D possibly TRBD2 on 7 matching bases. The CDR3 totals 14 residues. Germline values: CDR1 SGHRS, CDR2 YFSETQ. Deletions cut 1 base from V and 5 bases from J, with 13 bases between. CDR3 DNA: TGCGCCAGCAGCTTGAAGGGGGGGATGAACGAGCAGTACTTC. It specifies CASSLKGGMNEQYF.

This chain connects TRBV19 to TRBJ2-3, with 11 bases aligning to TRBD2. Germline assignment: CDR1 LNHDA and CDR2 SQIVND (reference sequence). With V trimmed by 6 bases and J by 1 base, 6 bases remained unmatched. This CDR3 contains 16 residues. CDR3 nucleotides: TGTGCCAGTAGGAGGACTAGCGGGCGGGGCACAGATACGCAGTATTTT. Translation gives CASRRTSGRGTDTQYF.

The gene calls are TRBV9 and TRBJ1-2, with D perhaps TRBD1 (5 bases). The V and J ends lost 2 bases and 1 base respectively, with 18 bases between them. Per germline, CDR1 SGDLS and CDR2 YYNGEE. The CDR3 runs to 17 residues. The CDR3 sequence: CASSVSPGGGINYGYTF. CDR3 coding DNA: TGTGCCAGCAGCGTGTCCCCTGGGGGGGGGATTAACTATGGCTACACCTTC.

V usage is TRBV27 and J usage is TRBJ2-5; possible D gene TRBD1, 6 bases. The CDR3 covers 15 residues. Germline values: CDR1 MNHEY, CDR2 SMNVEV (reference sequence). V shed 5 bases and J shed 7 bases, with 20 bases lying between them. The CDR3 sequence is CASSPVGHRGGTQYF. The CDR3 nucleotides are TGTGCCAGCAGTCCAGTGGGACACCGCGGTGGGACCCAGTACTTC.

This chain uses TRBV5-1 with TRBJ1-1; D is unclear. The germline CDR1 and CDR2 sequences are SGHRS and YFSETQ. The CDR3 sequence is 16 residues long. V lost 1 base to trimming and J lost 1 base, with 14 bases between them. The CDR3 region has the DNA TGCGCCAGCAGCTTGCGTCGCTGGTGGTGGAACACTGAAGCTTTCTTT. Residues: CASSLRRWWWNTEAFF.

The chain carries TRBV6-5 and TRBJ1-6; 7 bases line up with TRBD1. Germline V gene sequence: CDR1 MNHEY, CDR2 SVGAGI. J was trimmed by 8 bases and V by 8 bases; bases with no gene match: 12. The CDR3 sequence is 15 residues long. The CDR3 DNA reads TGTGCCAGCGTCCTACGACAGGGAGCCTATTCACCCCTCCACTTT. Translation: CASVLRQGAYSPLHF.

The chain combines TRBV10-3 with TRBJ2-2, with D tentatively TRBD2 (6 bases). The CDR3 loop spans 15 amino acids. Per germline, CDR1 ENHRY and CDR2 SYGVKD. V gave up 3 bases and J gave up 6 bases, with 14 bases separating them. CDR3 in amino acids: CAISELASVAGELFF. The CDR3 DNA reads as TGTGCCATCAGTGAACTAGCTAGCGTTGCCGGGGAGCTGTTTTTT.

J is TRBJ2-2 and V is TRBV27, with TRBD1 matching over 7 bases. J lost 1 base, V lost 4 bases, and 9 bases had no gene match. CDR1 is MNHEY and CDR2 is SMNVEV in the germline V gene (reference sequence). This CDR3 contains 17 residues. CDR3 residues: CASSSIRTGLNTGELFF. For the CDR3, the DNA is TGTGCCAGCAGTTCGATCCGGACAGGCCTGAACACCGGGGAGCTGTTTTTT.

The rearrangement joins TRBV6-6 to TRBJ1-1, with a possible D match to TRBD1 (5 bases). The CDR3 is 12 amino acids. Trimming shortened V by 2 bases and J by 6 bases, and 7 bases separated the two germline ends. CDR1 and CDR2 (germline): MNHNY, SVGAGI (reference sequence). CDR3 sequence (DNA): TGTGCCAGCAGTTACGGGACGGCTGAAGCTTTCTTT. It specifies CASSYGTAEAFF.

The CDR3 DNA is TGTGCCACCAGCAGTGAGGGGGGCGCGGGAAACACCATATATTTT. As protein: CATSSEGGAGNTIYF. The chain employs TRBV15 and TRBJ1-3; TRBD1 might be the D (6 bases). V was shortened by 3 bases and J by 4 bases, with 13 bases between the two germline ends. Germline V gene data show CDR1 as LNHNV and CDR2 as YYDKDF (reference sequence). The CDR3 sequence is 15 residues long.

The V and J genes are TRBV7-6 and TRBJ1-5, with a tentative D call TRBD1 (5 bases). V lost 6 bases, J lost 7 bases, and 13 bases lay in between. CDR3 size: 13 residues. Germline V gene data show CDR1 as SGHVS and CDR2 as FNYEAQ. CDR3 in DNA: TGTGCCAGCAGTCAATCAGGACACCAGCCCCAGCATTTT. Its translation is CASSQSGHQPQHF.

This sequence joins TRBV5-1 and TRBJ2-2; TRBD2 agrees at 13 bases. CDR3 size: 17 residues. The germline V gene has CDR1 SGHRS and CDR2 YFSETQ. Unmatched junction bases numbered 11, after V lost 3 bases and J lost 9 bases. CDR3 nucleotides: TGCGCCAGCAGCTCACACACTAGCGGGGGGGCGTTCCGGGAGCTGTTTTTT. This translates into CASSSHTSGGAFRELFF.

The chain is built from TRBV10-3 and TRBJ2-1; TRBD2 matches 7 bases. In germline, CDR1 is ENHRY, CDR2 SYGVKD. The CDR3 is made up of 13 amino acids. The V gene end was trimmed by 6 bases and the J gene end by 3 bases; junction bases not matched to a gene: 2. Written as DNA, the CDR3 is TGTGCCATCAGGGGCGGGGGCTACAATGAGCAGTTCTTC. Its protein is CAIRGGGYNEQFF.

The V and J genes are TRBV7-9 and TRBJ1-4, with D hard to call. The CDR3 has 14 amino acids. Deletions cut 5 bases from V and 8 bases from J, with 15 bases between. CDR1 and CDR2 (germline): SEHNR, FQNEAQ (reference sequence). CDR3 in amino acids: CASSQDRAKEKLFF. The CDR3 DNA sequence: TGTGCCAGCAGCCAAGACCGGGCCAAGGAAAAACTGTTTTTT.

The chain's CDR3 is CASRPGLASSYEQYF. CDR3 nucleotides: TGTGCCAGCAGGCCGGGACTAGCATCCTCCTACGAGCAGTACTTC. The chain uses TRBV6-6 and TRBJ2-5, with 9 bases matching TRBD2. TRBJ2-7 explains the end of the DNA better; the J call may be wrong. The CDR3 loop spans 15 amino acids. CDR1 and CDR2 (germline): MNHNY, SVGAGI (reference sequence).

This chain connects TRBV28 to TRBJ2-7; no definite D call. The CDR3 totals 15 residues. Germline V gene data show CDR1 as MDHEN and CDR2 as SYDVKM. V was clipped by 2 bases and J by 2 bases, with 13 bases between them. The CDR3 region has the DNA TGTGCCAGCAGTTTAAGGACCGCAGGCCCCTACGAGCAGTACTTC. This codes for CASSLRTAGPYEQYF.

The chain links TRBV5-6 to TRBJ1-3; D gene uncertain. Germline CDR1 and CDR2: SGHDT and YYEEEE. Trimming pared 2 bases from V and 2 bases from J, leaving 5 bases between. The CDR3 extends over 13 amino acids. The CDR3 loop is CASSFGTGNTIYF. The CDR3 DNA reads TGTGCCAGCAGCTTCGGGACTGGAAACACCATATATTTT. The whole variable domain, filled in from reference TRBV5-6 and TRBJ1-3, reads DAGVTQSPTHLIKTRGQQVTLRCSPKSGHDTVSWYQQALGQGPQFIFQYYEEEERQRGNFPDRFSGHQFPNYSSELNVNALLLGDSALYLCASSFGTGNTIYFGEGSWLTVV.

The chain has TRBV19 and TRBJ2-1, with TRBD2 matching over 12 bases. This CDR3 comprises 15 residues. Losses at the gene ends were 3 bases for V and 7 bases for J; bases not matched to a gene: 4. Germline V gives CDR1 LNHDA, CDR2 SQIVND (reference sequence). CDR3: CASSIGLAGQNEQFF. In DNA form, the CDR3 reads TGTGCCAGTAGTATTGGACTAGCGGGGCAAAATGAGCAGTTCTTC.

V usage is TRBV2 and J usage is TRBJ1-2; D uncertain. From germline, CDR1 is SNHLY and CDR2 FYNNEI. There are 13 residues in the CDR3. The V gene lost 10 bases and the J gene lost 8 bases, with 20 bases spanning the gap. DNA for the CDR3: TGTGCCACCGTAAAGGGCGGAGCTTGGGGCTACACCTTC. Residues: CATVKGGAWGYTF.

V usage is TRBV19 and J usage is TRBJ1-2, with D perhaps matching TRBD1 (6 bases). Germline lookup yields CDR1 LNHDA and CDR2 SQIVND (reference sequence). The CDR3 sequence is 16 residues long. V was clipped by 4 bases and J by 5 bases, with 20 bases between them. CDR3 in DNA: TGTGCCAGTAGTAGCTCCGGGACACCAATCGCTTATGGCTACACCTTC. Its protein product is CASSSSGTPIAYGYTF.

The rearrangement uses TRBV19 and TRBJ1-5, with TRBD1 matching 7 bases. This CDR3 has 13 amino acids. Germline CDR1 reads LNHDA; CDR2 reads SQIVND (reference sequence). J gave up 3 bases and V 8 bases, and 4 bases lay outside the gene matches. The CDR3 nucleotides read TGTGCCAGTGGGGGACAGTTCAATCAGCCCCAGCATTTT. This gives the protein CASGGQFNQPQHF.

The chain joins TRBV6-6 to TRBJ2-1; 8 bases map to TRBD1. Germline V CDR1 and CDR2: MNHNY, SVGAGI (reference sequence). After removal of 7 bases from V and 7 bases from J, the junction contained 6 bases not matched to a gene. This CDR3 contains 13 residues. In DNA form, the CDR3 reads TGTGCCAGCACTTCACGGACAGGGAATGAGCAGTTCTTC. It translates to CASTSRTGNEQFF.

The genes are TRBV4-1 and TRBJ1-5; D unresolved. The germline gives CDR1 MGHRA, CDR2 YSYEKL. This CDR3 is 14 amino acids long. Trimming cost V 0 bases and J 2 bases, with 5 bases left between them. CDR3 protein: CASSQDLGNQPQHF. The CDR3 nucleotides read TGCGCCAGCAGCCAAGATTTGGGCAATCAGCCCCAGCATTTT.

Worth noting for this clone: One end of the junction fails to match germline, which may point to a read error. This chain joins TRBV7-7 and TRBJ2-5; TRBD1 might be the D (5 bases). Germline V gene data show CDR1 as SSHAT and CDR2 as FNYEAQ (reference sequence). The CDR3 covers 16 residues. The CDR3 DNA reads TGTGCTAGCAGCTTAGGTAATGGGCAGGGCGGAGAGACCCAGTACTTC. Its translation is CASSLGNGQGGETQYF.

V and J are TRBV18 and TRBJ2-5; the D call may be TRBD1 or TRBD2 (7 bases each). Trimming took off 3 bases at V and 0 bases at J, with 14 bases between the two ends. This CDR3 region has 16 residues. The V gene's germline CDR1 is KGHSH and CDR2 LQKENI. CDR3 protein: CASSPRDSGNQETQYF. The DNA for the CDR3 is TGTGCCAGCTCACCCCGGGACAGCGGGAACCAAGAGACCCAGTACTTC.

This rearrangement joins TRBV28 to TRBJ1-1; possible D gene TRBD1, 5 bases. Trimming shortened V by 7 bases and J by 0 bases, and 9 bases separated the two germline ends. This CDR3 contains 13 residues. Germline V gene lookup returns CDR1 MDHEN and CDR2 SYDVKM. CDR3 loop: CASMGRLNTEAFF. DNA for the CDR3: TGTGCCAGCATGGGACGCCTGAACACTGAAGCTTTCTTT.